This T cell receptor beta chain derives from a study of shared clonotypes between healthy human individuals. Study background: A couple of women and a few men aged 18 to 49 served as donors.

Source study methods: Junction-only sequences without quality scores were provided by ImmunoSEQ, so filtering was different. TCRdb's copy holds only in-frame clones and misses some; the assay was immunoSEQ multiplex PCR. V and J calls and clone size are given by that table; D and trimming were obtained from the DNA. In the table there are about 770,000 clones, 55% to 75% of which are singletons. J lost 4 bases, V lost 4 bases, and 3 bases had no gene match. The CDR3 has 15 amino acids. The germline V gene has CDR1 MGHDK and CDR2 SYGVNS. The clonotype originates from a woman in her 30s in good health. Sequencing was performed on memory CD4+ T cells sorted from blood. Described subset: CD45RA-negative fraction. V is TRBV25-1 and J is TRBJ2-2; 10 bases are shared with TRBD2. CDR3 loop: CASSVASGSTGELFF. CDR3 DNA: TGTGCCAGCAGTGTGGCTAGCGGGAGCACCGGGGAGCTGTTTTTT.